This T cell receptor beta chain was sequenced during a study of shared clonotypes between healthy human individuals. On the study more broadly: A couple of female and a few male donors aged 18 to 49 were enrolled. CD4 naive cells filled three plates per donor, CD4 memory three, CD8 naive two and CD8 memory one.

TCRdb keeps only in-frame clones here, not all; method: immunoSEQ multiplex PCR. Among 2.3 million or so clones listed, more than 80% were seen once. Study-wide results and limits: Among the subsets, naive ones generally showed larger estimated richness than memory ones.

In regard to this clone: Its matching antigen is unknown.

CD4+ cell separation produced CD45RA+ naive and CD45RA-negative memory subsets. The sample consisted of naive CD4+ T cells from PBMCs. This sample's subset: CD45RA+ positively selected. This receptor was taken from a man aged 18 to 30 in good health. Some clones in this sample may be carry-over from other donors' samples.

The DNA for the CDR3 is TGTGCCAGCAGCTTAAACAGGGAACCCTACGAGCAGTACTTC. This encodes CASSLNREPYEQYF. The V gene is TRBV7-8, the J gene TRBJ2-7; possible D gene TRBD1, 6 bases. The CDR3 has 14 residues. Germline CDR1 reads SGHVS; CDR2 reads FQNEAQ. Trimming removed 2 bases at V and 2 bases at J, with 10 bases between. The complete variable domain, with remaining parts taken from reference TRBV7-8 and TRBJ2-7, reads GAGVSQSPRYKVAKRGQDVALRCDPISGHVSLFWYQQALGQGPEFLTYFQNEAQLDKSGLPSDRFFAERPEGSVSTLKIQRTQQEDSAVYLCASSLNREPYEQYFGPGTRLTVT.